There are many counts of the clone carrying this TCR beta chain. What it binds is unknown. This record comes from a study of human T cells and chemical hapten exposure. Study summary: The study traced per-sample TCR yield variation mainly to small differences in pooled library volumes.

Individual cDNA molecules in this library carried unique molecular identifiers. Per the original data handling: Counting gave a median of around 100,000 TCRs per sample, with values ranging from about 23,224 to 700,000. TCRdb reanalysed the RACE reads using MiXCR and keeps one entry per CDR3 protein. These V and J calls derive from TCRdb rather than the authors' analysis. The table shows 130,000 or so distinct CDR3 sequences, with around 8.3% occurring only once. The germline gives CDR1 SGDLS, CDR2 YYNGEE. V lost 0 bases and J 12 bases, leaving 13 bases between the germline ends. The CDR3 consists of 13 residues. Whole-study results and caveats: High-frequency TCRs, those above 1 in 1000, stayed the same after DPC sensitization.

Indicated time point: healthy volunteer bleed at 2 weeks. Extraction of total RNA was performed on unfractionated whole blood. Sequenced sample: whole blood. The source of this sequence is a male donor in good health. Some clones in this sample may be carry-over from other donors' samples. The chain recombines TRBV9 with TRBJ2-1; D uncertain. The chain's CDR3 is CASSVVEEVGQFF. The CDR3 bases are TGTGCCAGCAGCGTAGTTGAAGAGGTGGGGCAGTTCTTC.